The sample holds many counts of the clone carrying this T cell receptor beta chain. Its antigen is not known. Isolating PBMCs gave at least 6.5 million of these cells per sample. The CDR3 has 15 residues. With 6 bases clipped from V and 5 bases from J, the junction kept 10 bases outside the gene matches. CDR1 is SQVTM, CDR2 ANQGSEA, per germline. This sample stems from a study of blood T cells in healthy people across ages. Regarding the study as a whole: Donor CMV status, an unknown factor, possibly confounded changes in expanded clonotypes. The percentage of naive T cells correlated strongly with TCR beta diversity.

The second PCR ran about 6 to 12 cycles with a sample-barcoded 5' primer and J-beta primers. Tagging of each cDNA molecule was performed by a template-switch adaptor with 12 random nucleotides. MiXCR, applied by TCRdb to the 5' RACE reads, yields one record per CDR3 protein. Of 1.8 million or so distinct CDR3 sequences in the sample, roughly two fifths were seen once. What was sequenced was blood. The source of this sequence is a human donor in good health. The chain employs TRBV29-1 and TRBJ1-1; 12 bases are shared with TRBD1. The CDR3 DNA sequence: TGCAGCGTCCCAAAGGGACAGGGGGCGAGGACTGAAGCTTTCTTT. Protein: CSVPKGQGARTEAFF.